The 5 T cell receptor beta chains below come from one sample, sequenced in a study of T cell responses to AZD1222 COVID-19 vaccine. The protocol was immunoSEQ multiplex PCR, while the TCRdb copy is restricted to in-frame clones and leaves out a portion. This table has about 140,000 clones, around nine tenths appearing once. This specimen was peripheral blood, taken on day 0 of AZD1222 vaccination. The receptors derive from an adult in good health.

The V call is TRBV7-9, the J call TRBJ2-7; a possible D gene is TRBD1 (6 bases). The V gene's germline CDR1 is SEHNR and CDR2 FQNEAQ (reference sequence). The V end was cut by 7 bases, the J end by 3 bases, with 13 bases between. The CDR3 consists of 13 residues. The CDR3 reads CASNIGQFYEQYF. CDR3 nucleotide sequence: TGTGCCAGCAATATAGGACAGTTCTACGAGCAGTACTTC.

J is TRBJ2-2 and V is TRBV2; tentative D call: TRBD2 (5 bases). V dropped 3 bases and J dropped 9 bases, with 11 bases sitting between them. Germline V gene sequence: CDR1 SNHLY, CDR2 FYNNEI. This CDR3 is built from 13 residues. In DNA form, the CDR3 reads TGTGCCAGCAGTGACGCGGGTTTGCGGGAGCTGTTTTTT. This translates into CASSDAGLRELFF.

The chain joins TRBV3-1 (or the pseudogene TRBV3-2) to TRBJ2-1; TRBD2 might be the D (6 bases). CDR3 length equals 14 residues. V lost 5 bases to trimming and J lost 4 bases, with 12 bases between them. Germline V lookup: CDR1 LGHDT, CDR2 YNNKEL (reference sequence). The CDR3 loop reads CASSAGTRYNEQFF. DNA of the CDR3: TGTGCCAGCAGCGCCGGGACTCGGTACAATGAGCAGTTCTTC.

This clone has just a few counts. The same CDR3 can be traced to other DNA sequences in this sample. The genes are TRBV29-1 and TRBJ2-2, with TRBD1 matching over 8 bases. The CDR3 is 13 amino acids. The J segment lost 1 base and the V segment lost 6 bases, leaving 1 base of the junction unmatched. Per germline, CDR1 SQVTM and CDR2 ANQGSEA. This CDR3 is CSVGTGNTGELFF. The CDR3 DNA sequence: TGCAGCGTCGGGACAGGGAACACCGGGGAGCTGTTTTTT.

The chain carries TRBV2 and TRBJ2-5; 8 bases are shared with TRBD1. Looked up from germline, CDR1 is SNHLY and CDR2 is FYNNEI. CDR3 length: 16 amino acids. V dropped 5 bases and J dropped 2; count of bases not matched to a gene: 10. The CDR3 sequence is CASSPTPRTGQETQYF. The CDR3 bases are TGTGCCAGCAGTCCCACTCCTCGGACAGGGCAAGAGACCCAGTACTTC. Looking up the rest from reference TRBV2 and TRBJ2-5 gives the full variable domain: EPEVTQTPSHQVTQMGQEVILRCVPISNHLYFYWYRQILGQKVEFLVSFYNNEISEKSEIFDDQFSVERPDGSNFTLKIRSTKLEDSAMYFCASSPTPRTGQETQYFGPGTRLLVL.